This T cell receptor (beta chain) was recovered during a study of T cells in Graves' hyperthyroidism and ophthalmopathy. Amplified TCR beta CDR3 regions derived from RNA transcripts. HTBI primers were used for first-round RT-PCR of the TCR CDR3. One entry per CDR3 protein results from TCRdb running MiXCR on the multiplex PCR reads. The sample lists approximately 600,000 distinct CDR3 sequences; around 16% were seen once. The CDR3 length is 12 residues. V shed 4 bases and J shed 7 bases, with 11 bases lying between them. The V gene's germline CDR1 is SGHAT and CDR2 FQNNGV. The sequence derives from a woman in her twenties or thirties with Graves' hyperthyroidism. The chain has TRBV11-2 and TRBJ2-7, with unresolved D. Sequencing input: blood. DNA of the CDR3: TGTGCCAGCAGCTCCGCCTCGGCTGAGCAGTACTTC. Translated, it gives CASSSASAEQYF.